Listed here are 16 T cell receptor beta chains from one sample, sequenced in a study of control samples from healthy donors and cancer patients. Some clones are missing from TCRdb's copy, which holds only in-frame ones; the method was immunoSEQ multiplex PCR. The sample lists roughly 70,000 clones, approximately 87% seen once, with roughly 28% in the top ten. The sample consisted of blood. Receptor source: a man aged 45-65 years in good health.

Notes on this clone: Other DNA sequences in the sample encode the same CDR3. The J gene is TRBJ1-4, the V gene TRBV5-4; TRBD1 aligns across 7 bases. Germline-derived CDR1 and CDR2 are SGHNT and YYREEE (reference sequence). Trimming at V came to 4 bases and at J to 4 bases, leaving 7 bases not matched to a gene. The CDR3 sequence is 15 residues long. CDR3 coding DNA: TGTGCCAGCAGCCTCCGGGACAGATTTAATGAAAAACTGTTTTTT. This encodes CASSLRDRFNEKLFF.

This clone was counted a single time. This rearrangement joins TRBV9 to TRBJ2-1, with 11 bases identical to TRBD2. Germline V lookup: CDR1 SGDLS, CDR2 YYNGEE. There are 17 residues in the CDR3. Trimming at V came to 3 bases and at J to 2 bases, leaving 7 bases not matched to a gene. The CDR3 region is CASSEGSGRAPYNEQFF. CDR3 bases: TGTGCCAGCAGCGAGGGTAGCGGGAGGGCCCCCTACAATGAGCAGTTCTTC.

This clone has just one count. The chain combines TRBV19 with TRBJ2-7, with 8 bases identical to TRBD2. Per germline, CDR1 LNHDA and CDR2 SQIVND (reference sequence). The CDR3 is made up of 16 amino acids. Unmatched junction bases numbered 18, after V lost 11 bases and J lost 3 bases. CDR3 sequence reads: CAPYSGASGQLYEQYF. For the CDR3, the DNA is TGTGCCCCATACTCGGGCGCTAGCGGGCAACTCTACGAGCAGTACTTC.

This clone was seen a few times. The chain employs TRBV24-1 and TRBJ2-1; tentatively, D is TRBD1 or TRBD2 (6 bases each). V was clipped by 5 bases and J by 7 bases, with 17 bases between them. The CDR3 loop spans 15 amino acids. Germline assignment: CDR1 KGHDR and CDR2 SFDVKD. This chain's CDR3 is CATSGGGTTLNEQFF. The CDR3 nucleotides read TGTGCCACCAGTGGGGGCGGGACAACACTAAATGAGCAGTTCTTC.

The chain carries TRBV2 and TRBJ1-3; 10 positions agree with TRBD1. This CDR3 spans 15 amino acids. Germline trimming cut 2 bases from V and 7 bases from J; bases unmatched to any gene: 5. The germline CDR1 and CDR2 sequences are SNHLY and FYNNEI. The chain's CDR3 is CASSEPGQGRNTIYF. CDR3 sequence (DNA): TGTGCCAGCAGTGAACCGGGACAGGGGAGGAACACCATATATTTT.

The chain uses TRBV7-8 and TRBJ2-7; TRBD1 matches 10 bases. The CDR3 spans 16 residues. The trim removed 4 bases at V and 3 bases at J, leaving 9 bases unmatched. CDR1 is SGHVS, CDR2 FQNEAQ, per germline. The CDR3 is CASSSTPWTGGYEQYF. CDR3 nucleotide sequence: TGTGCCAGCAGCTCGACACCGTGGACAGGGGGCTACGAGCAGTACTTC.

V gene TRBV10-3 combines with J gene TRBJ2-7, with 9 positions matching TRBD2. Germline CDR1 is ENHRY and CDR2 is SYGVKD. This CDR3 has 16 residues. Trimming took 7 bases from V and 2 from J; bases not matched to a gene: 12. The CDR3 protein is CAITYPGPSGTYEQYF. As DNA, the CDR3 is TGTGCCATCACGTATCCGGGGCCTAGCGGGACCTACGAGCAGTACTTC.

The chain combines TRBV5-4 with TRBJ2-3; 11 bases match TRBD1. This CDR3 spans 17 amino acids. CDR1 and CDR2 from the germline V gene are SGHNT and YYREEE (reference sequence). The ends lost 6 bases at V and 0 bases at J; junction bases unmatched: 9. CDR3 residues: CASTGTGGPYSTDTQYF. The CDR3 region has the DNA TGTGCCAGCACCGGGACAGGGGGGCCTTATAGCACAGATACGCAGTATTTT. The variable domain in full, completed from reference TRBV5-4 and TRBJ2-3, reads ETGVTQSPTHLIKTRGQQVTLRCSSQSGHNTVSWYQQALGQGPQFIFQYYREEENGRGNFPPRFSGLQFPNYSSELNVNALELDDSALYLCASTGTGGPYSTDTQYFGPGTRLTVL.

This clone occurred once. The chain recombines TRBV6-5 with TRBJ1-5; D uncertain. Trimming stripped 0 bases from V and 0 bases from J, with 6 bases between. This CDR3 contains 15 residues. CDR1 is MNHEY, CDR2 SVGAGI, per germline. CDR3 loop: CASSYSTASNQPQHF. The CDR3 nucleotides are TGTGCCAGCAGTTACTCGACCGCTAGCAATCAGCCCCAGCATTTT.

This clone has a single count. The rearrangement uses TRBV11-3 and TRBJ2-7; 11 bases match TRBD1. The CDR3 has 14 residues. Germline loops: CDR1 SGHNT, CDR2 YENEEA. Unmatched junction bases numbered 2, after V lost 4 bases and J lost 3 bases. CDR3 sequence reads: CASSSGTGGYEQYF. The CDR3 DNA sequence: TGTGCCAGCAGCTCGGGGACAGGGGGCTACGAGCAGTACTTC.

The rearrangement links TRBV7-3 to TRBJ2-2, with D possibly being TRBD2 (5 bases). Germline V gives CDR1 SGHTA, CDR2 FQGTGA. This CDR3 has 14 amino acids. The V gene lost 0 bases and the J gene lost 7 bases, with 9 bases spanning the gap. Written as DNA, the CDR3 is TGTGCCAGCAGCTTAACGCTAGCTCACGGGGAGCTGTTTTTT. Its protein product is CASSLTLAHGELFF.

This chain uses TRBV5-4 with TRBJ1-5; possibly TRBD1 for D (6 bases). The CDR3 is 18 amino acids. Germline V CDR1 and CDR2: SGHNT, YYREEE (reference sequence). V lost 7 bases and J lost 0, with 23 bases in between. CDR3 region: CASRGGAQGDYSNQPQHF. The CDR3 nucleotides are TGTGCCAGCCGTGGGGGGGCACAGGGAGACTATAGCAATCAGCCCCAGCATTTT.

This chain connects TRBV7-9 to TRBJ1-5; D gene ambiguous. The CDR3 runs to 14 residues. The germline V and J ends were trimmed by 1 base and 6 bases, with 10 bases remaining between them. Germline assignment: CDR1 SEHNR and CDR2 FQNEAQ (reference sequence). CDR3 coding DNA: TGTGCCAGCAGCTTAGAGGGATCGGGTCAGCCCCAGCATTTT. Protein product: CASSLEGSGQPQHF.

This clone was counted once. At the DNA level, this CDR3 is encoded by other sequences in the same sample as well. CDR3 sequence: CASSPPALKETQYF. The DNA for the CDR3 is TGTGCCAGCTCACCACCGGCGCTCAAGGAGACCCAGTACTTC. V usage is TRBV18 and J usage is TRBJ2-5, with D unclear. Trimming removed 0 bases at V and 5 bases at J, with 10 bases between. This CDR3 has 14 amino acids. Germline-derived CDR1 and CDR2 are KGHSH and LQKENI.

V and J are TRBV14 and TRBJ2-4, with D maybe TRBD2 (5 bases). Trimming removed 1 base from V and 9 bases from J, with 10 bases in between. CDR1 is SGHDN and CDR2 is FVKESK in the germline V gene. This CDR3 has 13 amino acids. This chain's CDR3 is CASSQVGLGIQYF. For the CDR3, the DNA is TGTGCCAGCAGCCAAGTAGGACTCGGCATTCAGTACTTC.

In DNA, the CDR3 is TGCGCCAGCAGCTTGGATGTCAGATACTATGGCTACACCTTC. It specifies CASSLDVRYYGYTF. The chain links TRBV5-1 to TRBJ1-2; D is ambiguous. CDR3 length: 14 amino acids. CDR1 is SGHRS and CDR2 is YFSETQ in the germline V gene. V lost 0 bases and J lost 3, with 9 bases in between.